These 3 T cell receptor beta chains were sequenced from one sample in a study of a mutant IDH1 vaccine in newly diagnosed glioma. The antigens for these receptors are not known. Here immunoSEQ multiplex PCR was the method, and the copy in TCRdb shows in-frame clones only, minus some. The sample carries roughly 69,000 clones, around 90% recorded once. The time point: week 35, safety follow-up. Each vaccine dose was 300 ug of mutant IDH1 20-mer peptide, with topical imiquimod. Material: PBMCs, obtained from a glioma patient whose treatment included an IDH1 peptide vaccine. These receptors were taken from a man aged 25-45 years with glioma.

The chain is built from TRBV6-6 and TRBJ2-7, with D perhaps matching TRBD1 or TRBD2 (5 bases each). The CDR3 is made up of 13 amino acids. V shed 3 bases and J shed 2 bases, with 8 bases lying between them. Looked up from germline, CDR1 is MNHNY and CDR2 is SVGAGI (reference sequence). CDR3 coding DNA: TGTGCCAGCAGTTATAGGGGACCCTACGAGCAGTACTTC. This gives the protein CASSYRGPYEQYF.

V is TRBV6-5 and J is TRBJ2-2, with a tentative D call TRBD1 (5 bases). The CDR3 extends over 14 amino acids. Germline values: CDR1 MNHEY, CDR2 SVGAGI. Trimming pared 2 bases from V and 1 base from J, leaving 5 bases between. The CDR3 region has the DNA TGTGCCAGCAGTTACCAGGGGAACACCGGGGAGCTGTTTTTT. Residues: CASSYQGNTGELFF.

The V and J genes are TRBV27 and TRBJ2-7; 9 bases are shared with TRBD1. This CDR3 is 13 amino acids long. J gave up 3 bases and V 4 bases, and 1 base lay outside the gene matches. CDR1 is MNHEY and CDR2 is SMNVEV in the germline V gene (reference sequence). CDR3 nucleotides: TGTGCCAGCAGTTCGACAGGGGGCTACGAGCAGTACTTC. Translating it yields CASSSTGGYEQYF.